Sequencing of this T cell receptor (beta chain) was carried out in a study of T cell changes during pregnancy in multiple sclerosis. Germline CDR1 and CDR2: SQVTM and ANQGSEA. The V segment lost 6 bases and the J segment 0 bases; nucleotides outside the gene matches: 9. The CDR3 consists of 15 residues. Clones were read by immunoSEQ multiplex PCR, and TCRdb kept only the in-frame ones, dropping some. The sample carries around 95,000 clones, roughly 90% recorded once. This sequence originates from a female donor with multiple sclerosis, enrolled in a pregnancy study. V usage is TRBV29-1 and J usage is TRBJ2-3, with 7 bases identical to TRBD1. This material consisted of peripheral blood, taken after pregnancy. CDR3 coding DNA: TGCAGCGTCGAGCAGGGGGTTACTAGCACAGATACGCAGTATTTT. It yields the protein CSVEQGVTSTDTQYF.